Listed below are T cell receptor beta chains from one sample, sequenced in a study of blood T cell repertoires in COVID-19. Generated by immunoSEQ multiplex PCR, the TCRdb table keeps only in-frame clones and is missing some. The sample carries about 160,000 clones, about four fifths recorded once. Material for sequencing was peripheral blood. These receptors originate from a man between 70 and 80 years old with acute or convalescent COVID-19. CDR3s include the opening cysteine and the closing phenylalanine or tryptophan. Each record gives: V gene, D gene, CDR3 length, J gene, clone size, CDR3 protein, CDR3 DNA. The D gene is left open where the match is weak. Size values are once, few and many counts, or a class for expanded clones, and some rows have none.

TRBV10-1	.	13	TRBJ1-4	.	CASSESGRGKLFF	TGCGCCAGCAGTGAGTCCGGGAGGGGAAAACTGTTTTTT
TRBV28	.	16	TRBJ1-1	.	CASRTVGEKRATEAFF	TGTGCCAGCCGGACAGTCGGGGAAAAACGGGCCACTGAAGCTTTCTTT
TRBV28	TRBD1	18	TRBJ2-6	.	CASSLVGQGAPGANVLTF	TGTGCCAGCAGTTTAGTGGGACAGGGGGCACCTGGGGCCAACGTCCTGACTTTC
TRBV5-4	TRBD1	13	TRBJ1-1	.	CASSLTGARGAFF	TGTGCCAGCAGCTTGACAGGGGCTCGGGGAGCTTTCTTT
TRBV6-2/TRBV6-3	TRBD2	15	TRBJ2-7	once	CASSSSGGSSYEQYF	TGTGCCAGCAGTAGTAGCGGGGGAAGCTCCTACGAGCAGTACTTC
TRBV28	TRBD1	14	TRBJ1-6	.	CASSEGQAYAALHF	TGTGCCAGCAGTGAAGGACAGGCCTACGCGGCCCTCCACTTT
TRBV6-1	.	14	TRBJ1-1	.	CASSETAVETEAFF	TGTGCCAGCAGTGAAACGGCGGTAGAAACTGAAGCTTTCTTT
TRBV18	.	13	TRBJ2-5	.	CASSDSIQETQYF	TGTGCCAGCTCCGACAGTATCCAAGAGACCCAGTACTTC
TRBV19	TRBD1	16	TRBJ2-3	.	CANPTRTGKDTDTQYF	TGTGCCAACCCGACAAGGACAGGGAAAGACACAGATACGCAGTATTTT
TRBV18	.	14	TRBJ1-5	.	CASSPGQVGQPQHF	TGTGCCAGCTCACCAGGGCAGGTTGGGCAGCCCCAGCATTTT
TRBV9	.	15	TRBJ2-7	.	CASSVDQSGSYEQYF	TGTGCCAGCAGCGTAGATCAGAGCGGCTCCTACGAGCAGTACTTC
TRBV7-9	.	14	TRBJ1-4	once	CASSPGASGEKLFF	TGTGCCAGCAGCCCAGGGGCGTCCGGTGAAAAACTGTTTTTT
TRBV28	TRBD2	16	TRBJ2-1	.	CASSFPGSGGKNEQFF	TGTGCCAGCAGTTTTCCTGGGAGCGGGGGTAAAAATGAGCAGTTCTTC
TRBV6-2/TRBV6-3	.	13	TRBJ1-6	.	CASSLTGLTPLHF	TGTGCCAGCAGCCTAACAGGGCTGACACCCCTCCACTTT
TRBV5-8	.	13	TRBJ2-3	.	CASSVVGTRRSNF	TGTGCCAGCAGCGTGGTTGGGACACGCCGATCGAATTTT
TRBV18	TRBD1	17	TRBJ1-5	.	CASSPRATGGSNQPQHF	TGTGCCAGCTCACCGAGGGCGACAGGGGGAAGCAATCAGCCCCAGCATTTT
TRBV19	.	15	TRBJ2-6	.	CASIDASSGANVLTF	TGTGCCAGTATTGATGCGAGCTCTGGGGCCAACGTCCTGACTTTC
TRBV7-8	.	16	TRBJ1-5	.	CASSLSNPYSNQPQHF	TGTGCCAGCAGCTTAAGTAATCCCTATAGCAATCAGCCCCAGCATTTT
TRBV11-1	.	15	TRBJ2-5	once	CASSFSGQNQETQYF	TGTGCCAGCAGCTTTTCGGGACAAAATCAAGAGACCCAGTACTTC
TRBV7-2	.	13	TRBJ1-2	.	CASSLGLPYGYTF	TGTGCCAGCAGCTTGGGACTGCCCTATGGCTACACCTTC
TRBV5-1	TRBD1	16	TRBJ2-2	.	CASSLGGQGRTGELFF	TGCGCCAGCAGCCTCGGGGGACAGGGACGGACCGGGGAGCTGTTTTTT
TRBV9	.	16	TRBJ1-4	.	CASSVATSATGEKLFF	TGTGCCAGCAGCGTAGCTACAAGTGCGACGGGTGAAAAACTGTTTTTT
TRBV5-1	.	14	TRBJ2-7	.	CASSDWGPPYEQYF	TGCGCCAGCAGTGATTGGGGGCCACCCTACGAGCAGTACTTC
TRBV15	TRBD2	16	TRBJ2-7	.	CATSASLAGDWYEQYF	TGTGCCACCAGCGCCAGCCTAGCGGGAGACTGGTACGAGCAGTACTTC
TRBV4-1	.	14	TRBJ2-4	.	CASSQGAAKNIQYF	TGCGCCAGCAGCCAGGGGGCGGCCAAAAACATTCAGTACTTC
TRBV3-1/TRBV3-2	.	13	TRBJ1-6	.	CASSPSGISPLHF	TGTGCCAGCAGCCCGTCAGGGATCTCACCCCTCCACTTT
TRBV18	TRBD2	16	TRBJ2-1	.	CASSPPAGDFYNEQFF	TGTGCCAGCTCACCACCGGCGGGGGACTTCTACAATGAGCAGTTCTTC
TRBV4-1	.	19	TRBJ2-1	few	CASSQALVGFRTLYNEQFF	TGCGCCAGCAGCCAAGCACTGGTCGGGTTTCGTACCCTATACAATGAGCAGTTCTTC
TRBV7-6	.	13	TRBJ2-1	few	CASSLAWAGEQFF	TGTGCCAGCAGCTTAGCCTGGGCGGGTGAGCAGTTCTTC
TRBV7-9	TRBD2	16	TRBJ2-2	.	CASSSSGRAATGELFF	TGTGCCAGCAGCTCTAGCGGGAGGGCCGCCACCGGGGAGCTGTTTTTT
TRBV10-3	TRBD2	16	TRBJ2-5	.	CAISGAGTSREETQYF	TGTGCCATCAGTGGGGCCGGGACTAGTCGGGAAGAGACCCAGTACTTC
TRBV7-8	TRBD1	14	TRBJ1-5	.	CASSGGQPNQPQHF	TGTGCCAGCAGCGGGGGACAGCCGAATCAGCCCCAGCATTTT
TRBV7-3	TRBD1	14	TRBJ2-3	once	CASSQQGLTDTQYF	TGTGCCAGCAGCCAACAGGGGCTCACAGATACGCAGTATTTT
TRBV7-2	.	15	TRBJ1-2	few	CASSLVLAGNYGYTF	TGTGCCAGCAGCTTAGTTTTGGCAGGGAACTATGGCTACACCTTC
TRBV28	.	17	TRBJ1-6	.	CATAGGGYRDTGSPLHF	TGTGCCACCGCCGGCGGGGGATACAGGGACACCGGGTCACCCCTCCACTTT
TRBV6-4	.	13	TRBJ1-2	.	CASSAGMGYGYTF	TGTGCCAGCAGTGCGGGGATGGGATATGGCTACACCTTC
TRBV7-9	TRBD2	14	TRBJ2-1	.	CASSLSGKDNEQFF	TGTGCCAGCAGCCTAAGCGGGAAGGACAATGAGCAGTTCTTC
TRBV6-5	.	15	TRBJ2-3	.	CASIEGGVGTDTQYF	TGTGCCAGCATCGAGGGGGGGGTCGGCACAGATACGCAGTATTTT
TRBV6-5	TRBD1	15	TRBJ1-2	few	CASSTTGVPNYGYTF	TGTGCCAGCAGTACGACAGGGGTTCCTAACTATGGCTACACCTTC
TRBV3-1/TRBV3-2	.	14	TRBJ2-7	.	CASSQTRGVHEQYF	TGTGCCAGCAGCCAAACCCGAGGCGTCCACGAGCAGTACTTC
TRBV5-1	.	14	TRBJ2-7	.	CASSLRTGTHEQYF	TGCGCCAGCAGCTTGAGAACCGGGACTCACGAGCAGTACTTC
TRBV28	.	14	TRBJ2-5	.	CASRSFMGRETQYF	TGTGCCAGCAGGAGCTTCATGGGCAGGGAGACCCAGTACTTC
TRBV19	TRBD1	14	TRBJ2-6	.	CASSTTGETNVLTF	TGTGCCAGTAGTACCACAGGGGAGACCAACGTCCTGACTTTC
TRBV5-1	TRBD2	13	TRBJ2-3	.	CASSPYLAESLYF	TGCGCCAGCAGCCCCTACCTAGCGGAGTCCTTGTATTTT
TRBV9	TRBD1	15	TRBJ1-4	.	CASSVNWDRGEKLFF	TGTGCCAGCAGCGTGAATTGGGACAGGGGTGAAAAACTGTTTTTT
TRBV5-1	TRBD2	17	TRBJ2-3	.	CASRLGLAGVAADTQYF	TGCGCCAGCAGATTGGGACTAGCGGGAGTGGCGGCAGATACGCAGTATTTT
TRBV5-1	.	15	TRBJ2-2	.	CASSLGTPNTGELFF	TGCGCCAGCAGCTTGGGGACACCGAACACCGGGGAGCTGTTTTTT
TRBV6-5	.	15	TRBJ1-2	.	CASSSFRGSNYGYTF	TGTGCCAGCAGTTCGTTTCGGGGTTCGAACTATGGCTACACCTTC
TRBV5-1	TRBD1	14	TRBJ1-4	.	CASSLGQAGEKLFF	TGCGCCAGCAGCTTAGGACAGGCGGGGGAAAAACTGTTTTTT
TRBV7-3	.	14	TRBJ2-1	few	CASSLTSGDSAQFF	TGTGCCAGCAGCTTAACAAGTGGGGACTCCGCCCAGTTCTTC
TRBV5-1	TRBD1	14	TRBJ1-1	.	CASSIDRGGGEAFF	TGCGCCAGCAGCATAGACAGGGGAGGAGGTGAAGCTTTCTTT
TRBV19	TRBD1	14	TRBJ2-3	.	CASSNRGPGDTQYF	TGTGCCAGTAGTAACAGGGGGCCTGGGGATACGCAGTATTTT
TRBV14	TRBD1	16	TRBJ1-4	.	CASSQEGGTANEKLFF	TGTGCCAGCAGCCAAGAAGGGGGGACAGCTAATGAAAAACTGTTTTTT
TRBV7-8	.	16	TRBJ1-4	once	CASSLGRVVANEKLFF	TGTGCCAGCAGCTTAGGGAGGGTAGTGGCTAATGAAAAACTGTTTTTT
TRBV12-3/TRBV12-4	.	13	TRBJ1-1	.	CASSFTRATEAFF	TGTGCCAGCAGTTTCACCAGGGCCACTGAAGCTTTCTTT
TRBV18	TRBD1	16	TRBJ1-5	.	CASSLEDRGEFQPQHF	TGTGCCAGCTCACTGGAGGACAGGGGAGAATTTCAGCCCCAGCATTTT
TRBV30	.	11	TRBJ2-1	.	CAWSPGILRFF	TGTGCCTGGAGCCCCGGGATATTGCGGTTCTTC
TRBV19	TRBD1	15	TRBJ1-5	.	CASTSRDRSNQPQHF	TGTGCCAGTACCTCCCGGGACAGGAGCAATCAGCCCCAGCATTTT
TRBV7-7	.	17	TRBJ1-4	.	CASSLAVWTDRDEKLFF	TGTGCTAGCAGCTTAGCCGTTTGGACAGACCGAGACGAAAAACTGTTTTTT